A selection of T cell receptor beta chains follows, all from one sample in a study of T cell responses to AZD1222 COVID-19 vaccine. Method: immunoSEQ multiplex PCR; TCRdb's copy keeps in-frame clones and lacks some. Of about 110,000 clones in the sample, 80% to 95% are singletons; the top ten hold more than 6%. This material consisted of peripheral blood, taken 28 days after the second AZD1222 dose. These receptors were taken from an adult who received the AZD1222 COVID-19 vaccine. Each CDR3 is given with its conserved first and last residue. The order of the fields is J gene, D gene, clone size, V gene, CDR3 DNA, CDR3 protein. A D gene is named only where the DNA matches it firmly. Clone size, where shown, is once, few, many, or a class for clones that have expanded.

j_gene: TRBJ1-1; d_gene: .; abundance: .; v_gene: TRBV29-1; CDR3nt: TGCAGCGTCGCAATCATACAGAACACTGAAGCTTTCTTT; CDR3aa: CSVAIIQNTEAFF
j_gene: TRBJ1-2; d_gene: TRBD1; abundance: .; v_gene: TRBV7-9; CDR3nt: TGTGCCAGCAGTCCAGACAGGGGCTCTGGCTACACCTTC; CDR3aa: CASSPDRGSGYTF
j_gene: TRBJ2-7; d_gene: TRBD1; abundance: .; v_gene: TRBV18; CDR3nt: TGTGCCAGCTCCCCCCAGGGACAGGGCTACGAGCAGTACTTC; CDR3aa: CASSPQGQGYEQYF
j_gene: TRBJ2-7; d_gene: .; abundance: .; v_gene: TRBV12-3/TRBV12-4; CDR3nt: TGTGCCAGCAGGCCTGGACAAATTTACGAGCAGTACTTC; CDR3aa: CASRPGQIYEQYF
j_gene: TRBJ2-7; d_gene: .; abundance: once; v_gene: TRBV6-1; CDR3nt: TGTGCCAGCAGTGAAGGCCAGGGTGGGTCCAGGAACGAGCAGTACTTC; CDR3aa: CASSEGQGGSRNEQYF
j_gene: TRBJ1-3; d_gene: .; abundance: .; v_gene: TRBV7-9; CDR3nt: TGTGCCAGCAGCTTAGCGGGAGGCATCTCTGGAAACACCATATATTTT; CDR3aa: CASSLAGGISGNTIYF
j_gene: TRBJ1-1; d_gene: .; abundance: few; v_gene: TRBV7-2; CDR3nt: TGTGCCAGCAGCTCACGGTCGATCTTT; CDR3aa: CASSSRSIF
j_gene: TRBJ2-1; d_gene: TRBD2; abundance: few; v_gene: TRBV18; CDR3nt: TGTGCCAGCTCACCTACTATGACTAGCGGGAGCCCTCCGTTCTTC; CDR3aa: CASSPTMTSGSPPFF
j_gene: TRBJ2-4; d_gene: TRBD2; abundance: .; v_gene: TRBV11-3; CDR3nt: TGTGCCAGCAGCTCGCGGACTAGCGGGAGAGAAGACATTCAGTACTTC; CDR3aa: CASSSRTSGREDIQYF
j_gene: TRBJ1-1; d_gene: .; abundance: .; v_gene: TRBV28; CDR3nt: TGTGCCAGCAGTTTTATAGACAATATGGGCACTGAAGCTTTCTTT; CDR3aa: CASSFIDNMGTEAFF
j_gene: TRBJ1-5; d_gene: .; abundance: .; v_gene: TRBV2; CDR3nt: TGTGCCAGCAGTGATTTGCAGGGGCATCAGCCCCAGCATTTT; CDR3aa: CASSDLQGHQPQHF
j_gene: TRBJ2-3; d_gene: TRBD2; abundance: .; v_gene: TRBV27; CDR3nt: TGTGCCAGCAGATTACTAGCGGGAAAGGGAGATACGCAGTATTTT; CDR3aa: CASRLLAGKGDTQYF
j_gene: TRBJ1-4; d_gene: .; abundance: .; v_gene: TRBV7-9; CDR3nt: TGTGCCAGCAGCTTCAGTCAGGGAGCGGAAAAACTGTTTTTT; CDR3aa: CASSFSQGAEKLFF